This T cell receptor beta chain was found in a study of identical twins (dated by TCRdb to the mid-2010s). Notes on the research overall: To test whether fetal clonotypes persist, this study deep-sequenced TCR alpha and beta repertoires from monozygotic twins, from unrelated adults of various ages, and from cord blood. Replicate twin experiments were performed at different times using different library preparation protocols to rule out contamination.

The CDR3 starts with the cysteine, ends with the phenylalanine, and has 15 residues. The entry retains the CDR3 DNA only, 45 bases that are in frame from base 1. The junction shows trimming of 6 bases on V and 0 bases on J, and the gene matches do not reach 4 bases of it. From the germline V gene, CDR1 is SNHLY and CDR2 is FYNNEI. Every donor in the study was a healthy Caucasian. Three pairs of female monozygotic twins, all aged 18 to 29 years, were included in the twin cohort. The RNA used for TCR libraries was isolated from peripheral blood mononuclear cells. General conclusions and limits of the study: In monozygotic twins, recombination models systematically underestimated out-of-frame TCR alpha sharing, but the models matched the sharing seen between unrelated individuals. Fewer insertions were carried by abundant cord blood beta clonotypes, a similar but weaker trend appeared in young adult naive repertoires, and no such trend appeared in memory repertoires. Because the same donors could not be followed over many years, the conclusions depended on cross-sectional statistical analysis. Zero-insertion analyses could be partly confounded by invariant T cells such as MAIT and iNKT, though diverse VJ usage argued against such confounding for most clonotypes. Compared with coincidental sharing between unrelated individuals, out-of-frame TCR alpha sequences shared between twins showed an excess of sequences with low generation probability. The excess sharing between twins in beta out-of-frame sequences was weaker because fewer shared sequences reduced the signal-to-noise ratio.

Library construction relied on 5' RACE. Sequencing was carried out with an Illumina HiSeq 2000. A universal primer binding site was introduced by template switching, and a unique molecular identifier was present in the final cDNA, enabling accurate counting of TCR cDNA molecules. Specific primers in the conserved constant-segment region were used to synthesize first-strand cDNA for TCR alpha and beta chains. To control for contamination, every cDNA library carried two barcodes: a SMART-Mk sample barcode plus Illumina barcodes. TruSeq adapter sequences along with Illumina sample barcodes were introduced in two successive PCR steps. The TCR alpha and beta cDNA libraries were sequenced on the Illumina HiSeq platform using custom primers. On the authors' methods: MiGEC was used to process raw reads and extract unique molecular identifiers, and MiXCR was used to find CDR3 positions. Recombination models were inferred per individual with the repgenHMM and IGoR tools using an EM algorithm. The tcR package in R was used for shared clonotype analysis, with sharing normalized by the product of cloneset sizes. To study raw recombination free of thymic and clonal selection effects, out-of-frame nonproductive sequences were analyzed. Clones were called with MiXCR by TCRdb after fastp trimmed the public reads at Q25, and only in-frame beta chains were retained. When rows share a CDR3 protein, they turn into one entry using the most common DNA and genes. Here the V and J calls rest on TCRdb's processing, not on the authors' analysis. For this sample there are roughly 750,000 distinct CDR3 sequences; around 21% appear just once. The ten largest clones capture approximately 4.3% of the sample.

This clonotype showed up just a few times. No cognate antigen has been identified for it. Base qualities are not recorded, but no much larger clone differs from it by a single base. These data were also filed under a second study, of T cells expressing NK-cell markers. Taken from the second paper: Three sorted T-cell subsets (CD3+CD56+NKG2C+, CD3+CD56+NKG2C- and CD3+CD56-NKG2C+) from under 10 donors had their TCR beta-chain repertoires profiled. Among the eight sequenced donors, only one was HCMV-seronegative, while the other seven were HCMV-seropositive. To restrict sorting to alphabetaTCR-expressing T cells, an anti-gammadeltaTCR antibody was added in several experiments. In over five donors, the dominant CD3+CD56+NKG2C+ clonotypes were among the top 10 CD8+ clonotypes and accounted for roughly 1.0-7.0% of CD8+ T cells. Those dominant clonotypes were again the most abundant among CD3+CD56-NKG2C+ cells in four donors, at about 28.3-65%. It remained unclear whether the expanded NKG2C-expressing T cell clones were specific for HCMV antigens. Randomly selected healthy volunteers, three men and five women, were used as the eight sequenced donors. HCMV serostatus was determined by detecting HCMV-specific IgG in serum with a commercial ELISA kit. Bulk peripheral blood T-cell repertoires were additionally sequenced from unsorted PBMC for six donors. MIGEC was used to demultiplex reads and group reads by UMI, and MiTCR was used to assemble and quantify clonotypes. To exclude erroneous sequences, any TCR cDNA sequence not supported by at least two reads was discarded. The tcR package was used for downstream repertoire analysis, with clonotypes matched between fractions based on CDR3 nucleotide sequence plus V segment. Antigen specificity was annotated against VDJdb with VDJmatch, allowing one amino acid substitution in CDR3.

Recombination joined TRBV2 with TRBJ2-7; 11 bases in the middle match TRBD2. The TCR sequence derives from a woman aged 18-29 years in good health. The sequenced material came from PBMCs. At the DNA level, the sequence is TGTGCCAGCAGCGGGACTAGCGGTATCTCCTACGAGCAGTACTTC. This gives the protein CASSGTSGISYEQYF.